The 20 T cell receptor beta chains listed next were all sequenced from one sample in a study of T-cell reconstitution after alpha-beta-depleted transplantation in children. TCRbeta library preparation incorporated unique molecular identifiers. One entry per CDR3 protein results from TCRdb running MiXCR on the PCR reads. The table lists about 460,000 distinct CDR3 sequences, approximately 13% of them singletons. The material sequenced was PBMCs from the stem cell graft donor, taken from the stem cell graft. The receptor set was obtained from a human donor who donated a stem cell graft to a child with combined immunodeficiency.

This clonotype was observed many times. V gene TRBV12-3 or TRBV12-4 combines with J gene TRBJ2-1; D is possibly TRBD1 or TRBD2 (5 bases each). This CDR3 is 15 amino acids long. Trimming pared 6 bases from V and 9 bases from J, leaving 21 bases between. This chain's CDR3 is CASRPGTAIVGEQFF. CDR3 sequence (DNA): TGTGCCAGCAGACCTGGGACCGCTATTGTTGGTGAGCAGTTCTTC.

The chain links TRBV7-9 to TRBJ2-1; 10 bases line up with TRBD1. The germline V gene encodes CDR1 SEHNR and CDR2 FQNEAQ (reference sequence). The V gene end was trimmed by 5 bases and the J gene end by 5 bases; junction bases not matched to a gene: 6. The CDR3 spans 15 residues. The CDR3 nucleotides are TGTGCCAGCAGCCTGGACAGGGGGGCAGACAATGAGCAGTTCTTC. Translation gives CASSLDRGADNEQFF.

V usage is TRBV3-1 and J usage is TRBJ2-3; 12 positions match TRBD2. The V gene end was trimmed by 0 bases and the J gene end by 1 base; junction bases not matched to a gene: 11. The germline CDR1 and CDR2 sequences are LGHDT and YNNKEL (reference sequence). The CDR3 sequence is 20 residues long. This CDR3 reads CASSQDQASGRAEGTDTQYF. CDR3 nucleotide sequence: TGTGCCAGCAGCCAAGATCAGGCTAGCGGGAGGGCCGAGGGCACAGATACGCAGTATTTT.

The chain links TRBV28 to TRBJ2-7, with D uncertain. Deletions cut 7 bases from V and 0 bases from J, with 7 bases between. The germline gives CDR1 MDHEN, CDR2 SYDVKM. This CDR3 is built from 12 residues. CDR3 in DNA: TGTGCCAGCATGCTCGGCTCCTACGAGCAGTACTTC. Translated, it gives CASMLGSYEQYF.

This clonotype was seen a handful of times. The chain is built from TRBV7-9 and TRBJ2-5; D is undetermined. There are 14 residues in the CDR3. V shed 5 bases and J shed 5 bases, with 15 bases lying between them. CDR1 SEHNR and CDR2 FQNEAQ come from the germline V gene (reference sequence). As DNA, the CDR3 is TGTGCCAGCAGCCAAACCCCACGGGCGGAGACCCAGTACTTC. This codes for CASSQTPRAETQYF. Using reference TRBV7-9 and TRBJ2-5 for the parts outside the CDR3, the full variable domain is DTGVSQNPRHKITKRGQNVTFRCDPISEHNRLYWYRQTLGQGPEFLTYFQNEAQLEKSRLLSDRFSAERPKGSFSTLEIQRTEQGDSAMYLCASSQTPRAETQYFGPGTRLLVL.

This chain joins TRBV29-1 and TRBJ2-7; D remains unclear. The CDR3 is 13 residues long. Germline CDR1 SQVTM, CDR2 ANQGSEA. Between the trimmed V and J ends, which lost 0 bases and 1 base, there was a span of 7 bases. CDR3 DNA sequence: TGCAGCGTTGAAGAGGCCGTTTCCTACGAGCAGTACTTC. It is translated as CSVEEAVSYEQYF.

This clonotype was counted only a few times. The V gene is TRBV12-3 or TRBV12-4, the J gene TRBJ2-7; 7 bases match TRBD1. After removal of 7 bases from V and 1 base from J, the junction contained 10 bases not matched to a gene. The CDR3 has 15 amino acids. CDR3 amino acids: CASTEAAQGSYEQYF. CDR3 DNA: TGTGCCAGCACCGAAGCGGCACAGGGGTCCTACGAGCAGTACTTC.

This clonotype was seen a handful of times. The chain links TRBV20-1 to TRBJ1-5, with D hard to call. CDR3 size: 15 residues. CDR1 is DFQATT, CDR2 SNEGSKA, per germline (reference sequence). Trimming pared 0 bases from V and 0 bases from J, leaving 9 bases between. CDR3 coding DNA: TGCAGTGCTAGAGATTATCGTGATAGCAATCAGCCCCAGCATTTT. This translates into CSARDYRDSNQPQHF.

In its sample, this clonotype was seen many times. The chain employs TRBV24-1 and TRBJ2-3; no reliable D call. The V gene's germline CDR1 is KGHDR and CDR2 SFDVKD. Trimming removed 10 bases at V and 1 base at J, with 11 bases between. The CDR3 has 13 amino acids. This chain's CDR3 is CATGPTGTDTQYF. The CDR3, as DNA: TGTGCCACTGGACCGACGGGCACAGATACGCAGTATTTT.

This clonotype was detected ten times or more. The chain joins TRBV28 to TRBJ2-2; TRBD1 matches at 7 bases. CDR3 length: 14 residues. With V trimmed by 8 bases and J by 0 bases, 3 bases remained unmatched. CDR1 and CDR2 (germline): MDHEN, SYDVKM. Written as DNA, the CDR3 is TGTGCCAGCGAAGGGGGCGCGAACACCGGGGAGCTGTTTTTT. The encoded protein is CASEGGANTGELFF.

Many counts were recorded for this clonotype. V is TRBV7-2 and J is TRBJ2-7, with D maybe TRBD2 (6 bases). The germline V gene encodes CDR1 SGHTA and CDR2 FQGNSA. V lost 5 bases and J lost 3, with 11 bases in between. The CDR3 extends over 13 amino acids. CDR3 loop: CASSPRRGYEQYF. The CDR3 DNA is TGTGCCAGCAGCCCCCGGAGGGGCTACGAGCAGTACTTC.

The CDR3: CASSPLNPFGTSGNNEQFF. The DNA for the CDR3 is TGTGCCAGCTCACCATTAAACCCTTTCGGGACTAGCGGAAACAATGAGCAGTTCTTC. This chain uses TRBV18 with TRBJ2-1, with 11 bases aligning to TRBD2. This CDR3 is 19 amino acids long. The ends lost 2 bases at V and 5 bases at J; junction bases unmatched: 14. Germline CDR1 reads KGHSH; CDR2 reads LQKENI.

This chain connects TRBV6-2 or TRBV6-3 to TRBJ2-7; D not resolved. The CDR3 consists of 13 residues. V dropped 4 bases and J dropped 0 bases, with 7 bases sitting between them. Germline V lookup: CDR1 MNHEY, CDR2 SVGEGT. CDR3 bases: TGTGCCAGCAGTTGGTCAGCCTCCTACGAGCAGTACTTC. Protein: CASSWSASYEQYF.

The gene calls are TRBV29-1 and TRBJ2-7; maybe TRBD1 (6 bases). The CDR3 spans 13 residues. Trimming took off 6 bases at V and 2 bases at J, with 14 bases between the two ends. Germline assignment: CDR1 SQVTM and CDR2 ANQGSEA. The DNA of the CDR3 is TGCAGCGTGAGGGGGACGGCCGCCTACGAGCAGTACTTC. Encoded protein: CSVRGTAAYEQYF.

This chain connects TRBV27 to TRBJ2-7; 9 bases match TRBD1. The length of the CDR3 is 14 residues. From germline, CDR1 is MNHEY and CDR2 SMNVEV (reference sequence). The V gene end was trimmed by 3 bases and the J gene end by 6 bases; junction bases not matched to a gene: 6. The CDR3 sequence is CASSFGTGSGEQYF. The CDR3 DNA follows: TGTGCCAGCAGTTTTGGGACAGGGTCCGGCGAGCAGTACTTC.

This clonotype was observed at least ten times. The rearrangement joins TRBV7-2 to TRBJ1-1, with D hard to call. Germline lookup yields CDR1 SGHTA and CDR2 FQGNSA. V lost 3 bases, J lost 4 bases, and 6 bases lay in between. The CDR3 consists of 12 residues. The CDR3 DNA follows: TGTGCCAGCAGCTTCATGGGCACTGAAGCTTTCTTT. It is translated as CASSFMGTEAFF.

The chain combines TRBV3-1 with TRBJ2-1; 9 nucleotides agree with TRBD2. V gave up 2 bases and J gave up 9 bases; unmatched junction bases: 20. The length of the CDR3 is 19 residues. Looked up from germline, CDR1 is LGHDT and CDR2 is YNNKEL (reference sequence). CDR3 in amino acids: CASSQPNPVVGGRGIEQFF. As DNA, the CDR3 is TGTGCCAGCAGCCAACCTAATCCCGTCGTGGGCGGGAGGGGTATTGAGCAGTTCTTC.

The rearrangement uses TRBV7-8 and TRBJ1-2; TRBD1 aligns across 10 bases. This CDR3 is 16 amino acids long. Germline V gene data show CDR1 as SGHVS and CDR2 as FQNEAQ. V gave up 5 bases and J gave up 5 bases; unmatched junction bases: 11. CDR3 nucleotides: TGTGCCAGCAGCCCTTGGGACAGGGGTTCCGGTTATGGCTACACCTTC. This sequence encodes CASSPWDRGSGYGYTF.

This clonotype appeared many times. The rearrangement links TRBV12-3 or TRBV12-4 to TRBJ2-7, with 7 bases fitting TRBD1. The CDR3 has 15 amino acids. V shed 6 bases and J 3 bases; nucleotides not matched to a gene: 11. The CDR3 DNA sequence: TGTGCCAGCAGCCGTCATCGACAGGGCAGCTACGAGCAGTACTTC. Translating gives CASSRHRQGSYEQYF.

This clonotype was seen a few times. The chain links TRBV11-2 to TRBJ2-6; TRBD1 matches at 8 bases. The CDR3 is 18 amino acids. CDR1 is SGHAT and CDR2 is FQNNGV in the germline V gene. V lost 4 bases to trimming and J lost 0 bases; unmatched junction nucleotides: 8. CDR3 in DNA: TGTGCCAGCAGCTCGGGACAGGTACCCGTCTCTGGGGCCAACGTCCTGACTTTC. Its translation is CASSSGQVPVSGANVLTF.